The 8 T cell receptor beta chains in this list originate from one sample, sequenced in a study of CD8 T cells in ankylosing spondylitis. TCRdb used MiXCR to reprocess the 5' RACE reads, holding one entry per CDR3 protein. The table includes under 250,000 distinct CDR3 sequences, about 30% detected once. Material: blood, either unsorted or a sorted T cell fraction (not recorded which). The receptors stem from a male donor with ankylosing spondylitis or in good health (not recorded which).

The chain links TRBV20-1 to TRBJ1-4; D is unresolved. From germline, CDR1 is DFQATT and CDR2 SNEGSKA (reference sequence). The V end was cut by 6 bases, the J end by 8 bases, with 7 bases between. The CDR3 spans 10 residues. CDR3 loop: CSALGEKLFF. The DNA of the CDR3 is TGCAGTGCCCTGGGGGAAAAACTGTTTTTT.

The V and J genes are TRBV4-2 and TRBJ1-6; TRBD1 is a possible D gene (6 bases). Germline values: CDR1 LGHNA, CDR2 YNFKEQ. This CDR3 contains 18 residues. The V and J ends lost 4 bases and 3 bases respectively, with 19 bases between them. CDR3 loop: CASSPRQASHIYNSPLHF. Here the CDR3 DNA reads TGTGCCAGCAGCCCTCGACAGGCCTCTCATATCTATAATTCACCCCTCCACTTT.

This clonotype has more than one count but fewer than ten. The rearrangement links TRBV12-3 or TRBV12-4 to TRBJ2-7; D gene uncertain. V was clipped by 5 bases and J by 2 bases, with 4 bases between them. CDR3 length: 11 amino acids. The CDR3: CASSRTYEQYF. DNA for the CDR3: TGTGCCAGCAGTCGAACCTACGAGCAGTACTTC.

J is TRBJ1-1 and V is TRBV5-1; TRBD1 aligns across 7 bases. This CDR3 is 14 amino acids long. Germline V gives CDR1 SGHRS, CDR2 YFSETQ. V shed 4 bases, J shed 0 bases, and the junction held 3 bases outside the gene matches. CDR3 amino acids: CASSTTGMNTEAFF. CDR3 coding DNA: TGCGCCAGCAGCACGACAGGGATGAACACTGAAGCTTTCTTT.

The sample holds a few counts of this clonotype. J is TRBJ2-7 and V is TRBV29-1; maybe TRBD1 (6 bases). CDR1 and CDR2 from the germline V gene are SQVTM and ANQGSEA. There are 13 residues in the CDR3. V shed 7 bases and J shed 2 bases, with 15 bases lying between them. Here the CDR3 reads CSALERDTYEQYF. CDR3 in DNA: TGCAGCGCCCTTGAACGGGACACCTACGAGCAGTACTTC.

V and J are TRBV30 and TRBJ2-3; 13 positions agree with TRBD2. CDR1 and CDR2 from the germline V gene are GTSNPN and SVGIG (reference sequence). J lost 1 base, V lost 4 bases, and 2 bases had no gene match. The CDR3 length is 15 residues. The CDR3 reads CAWTTSGGRTDTQYF. In DNA form, the CDR3 reads TGTGCCTGGACGACTAGCGGGGGGCGCACAGATACGCAGTATTTT.

This clonotype appeared many times. The chain combines TRBV12-3 or TRBV12-4 with TRBJ1-2; D is uncertain. Trimming left V 1 base short and J 2 bases short, with 5 bases between. There are 13 residues in the CDR3. The CDR3 protein is CASSLGRNYGYTF. CDR3 DNA: TGTGCCAGCAGTTTAGGGCGGAACTATGGCTACACCTTC.

The CDR3 bases are TGCAGTATCATTGGGGGCTTCGATGGCTACACCTTC. Translation gives CSIIGGFDGYTF. The rearrangement uses TRBV29-1 and TRBJ1-2, with D possibly matching TRBD1 (6 bases). CDR3 length: 12 amino acids. Germline V gives CDR1 SQVTM, CDR2 ANQGSEA.